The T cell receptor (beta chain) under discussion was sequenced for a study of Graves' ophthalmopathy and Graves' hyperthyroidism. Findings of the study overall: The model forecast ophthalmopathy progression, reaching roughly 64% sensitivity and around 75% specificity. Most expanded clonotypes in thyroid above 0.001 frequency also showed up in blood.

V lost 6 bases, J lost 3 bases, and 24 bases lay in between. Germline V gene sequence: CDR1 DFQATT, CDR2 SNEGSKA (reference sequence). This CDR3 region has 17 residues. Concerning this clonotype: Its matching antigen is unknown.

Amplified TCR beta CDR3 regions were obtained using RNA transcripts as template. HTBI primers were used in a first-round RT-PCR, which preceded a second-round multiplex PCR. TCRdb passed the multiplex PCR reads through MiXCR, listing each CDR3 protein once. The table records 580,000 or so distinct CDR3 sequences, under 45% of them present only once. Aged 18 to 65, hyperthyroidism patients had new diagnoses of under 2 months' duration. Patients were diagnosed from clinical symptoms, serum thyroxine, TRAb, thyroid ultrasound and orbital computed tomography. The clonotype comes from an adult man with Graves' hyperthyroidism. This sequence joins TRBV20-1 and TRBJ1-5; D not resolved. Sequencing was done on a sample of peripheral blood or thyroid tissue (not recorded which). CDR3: CSALILGRVSPNQPQHF. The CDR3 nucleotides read TGCAGTGCCCTAATTTTGGGTCGGGTCTCCCCCAATCAGCCCCAGCATTTT.